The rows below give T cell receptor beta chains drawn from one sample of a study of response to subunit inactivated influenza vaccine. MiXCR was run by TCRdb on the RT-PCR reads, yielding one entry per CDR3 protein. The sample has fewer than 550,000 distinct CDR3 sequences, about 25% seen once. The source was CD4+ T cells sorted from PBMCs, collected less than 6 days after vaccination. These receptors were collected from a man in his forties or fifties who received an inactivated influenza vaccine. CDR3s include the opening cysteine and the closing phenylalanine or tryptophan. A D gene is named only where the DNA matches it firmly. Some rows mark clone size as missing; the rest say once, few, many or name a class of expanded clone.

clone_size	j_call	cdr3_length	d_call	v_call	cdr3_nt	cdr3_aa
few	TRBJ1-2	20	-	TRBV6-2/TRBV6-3	TGTGCCAGCAGTTACTCGAGGATTGACAGTCCCTCCACCAGATTCTATGGCTACACCTTC	CASSYSRIDSPSTRFYGYTF
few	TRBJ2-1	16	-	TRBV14	TGTGCCAGCAGCCAAGTTCGAATCGGGGGCTACAATGAGCAGTTCTTC	CASSQVRIGGYNEQFF
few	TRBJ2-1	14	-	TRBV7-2	TGTGCCAGCAGCCTTACCCTACAACCCAATGAGCAGTTCTTC	CASSLTLQPNEQFF
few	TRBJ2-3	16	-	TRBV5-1	TGCGCCAGCAGCTTGGCTGGCGGGGGCACCACAGATACGCAGTATTTT	CASSLAGGGTTDTQYF
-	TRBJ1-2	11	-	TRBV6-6	TGTGCCAGCAGTGCGGGTCTTGGCTACACCTTC	CASSAGLGYTF
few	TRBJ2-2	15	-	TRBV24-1	TGTGCCACCAGTGAGCTTGACGGGAGAGCCGGGGAGCTGTTTTTT	CATSELDGRAGELFF
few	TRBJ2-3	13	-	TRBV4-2	TGTGCCAGCAGCTCGTCTCCCACAGATACGCAGTATTTT	CASSSSPTDTQYF
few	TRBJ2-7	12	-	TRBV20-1	TGCAGTGCTACACCGGGACACAACGAGCAGTACTTC	CSATPGHNEQYF
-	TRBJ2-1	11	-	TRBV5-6	TGTGCCAGCAGCTTGTGGGGTGAGCAGTTCTTC	CASSLWGEQFF
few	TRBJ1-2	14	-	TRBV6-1	TGTGCCAGCGGCCGTGGCGCGGGGTTCTATGGCTACACCTTC	CASGRGAGFYGYTF
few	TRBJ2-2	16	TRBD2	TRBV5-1	TGCGCCAGCAGCACCCGGACTAGCGGTAACACCGGGGAGCTGTTTTTT	CASSTRTSGNTGELFF
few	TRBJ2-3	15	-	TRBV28	TGTGCCAGCAGTTTCGGGGGGCTGACCACAGATACGCAGTATTTT	CASSFGGLTTDTQYF
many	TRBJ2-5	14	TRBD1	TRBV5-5	TGTGCCAGCAGCTACCGGGGACAGATCGAGACCCAGTACTTC	CASSYRGQIETQYF
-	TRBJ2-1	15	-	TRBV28	TGTGCCAGCAGCTTACCTGGACGGGCTCTCTATGAGCAGTTCTTC	CASSLPGRALYEQFF
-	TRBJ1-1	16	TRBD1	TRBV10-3	TGTGCCATCAGTGAGGGGACAGGGGGCGCGACCACTGAAGCTTTCTTT	CAISEGTGGATTEAFF
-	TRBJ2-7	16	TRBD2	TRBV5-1	TGCGCCAGCAGCTTGGGGCCCGCGGGGGGCTCCTACGAGCAGTACTTC	CASSLGPAGGSYEQYF
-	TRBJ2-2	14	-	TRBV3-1	TGTGCCAGCAGCCAAAATCAGCCCAGCGGGGAGCTGTTTTTT	CASSQNQPSGELFF
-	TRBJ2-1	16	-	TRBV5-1	TGCGCCAGCAGCGGAGACCCGGGACTTCCGGAGAATGAGCAGTTCTTC	CASSGDPGLPENEQFF
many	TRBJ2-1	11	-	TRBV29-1	TGCAGCGTCAAGGACAACAATGAGCAGTTCTTC	CSVKDNNEQFF
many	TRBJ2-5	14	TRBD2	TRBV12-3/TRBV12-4	TGTGCCAGCAGATCAGCGGGGGGGCCGGAGACCCAGTACTTC	CASRSAGGPETQYF
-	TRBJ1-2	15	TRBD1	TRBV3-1	TGTGCCAGCAGCCCCACGGGACAGACCTTCTATGGCTACACCTTC	CASSPTGQTFYGYTF
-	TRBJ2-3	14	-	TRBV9	TGTGCCAGCAGCGTAGCTCTAGGTCCGGATACGCAGTATTTT	CASSVALGPDTQYF
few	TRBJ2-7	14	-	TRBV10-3	TGTGCCATCAGTGGACAGGTCAACTCCTACGAGCAGTACTTC	CAISGQVNSYEQYF
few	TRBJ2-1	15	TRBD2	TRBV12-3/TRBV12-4	TGTGCCAGCAGTTTAAGCGGGAGGTCTTTCAATGAGCAGTTCTTC	CASSLSGRSFNEQFF
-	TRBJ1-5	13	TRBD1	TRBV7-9	TGTGCCATCCGGGACAGCCCGAGTCAGCCCCAGCATTTT	CAIRDSPSQPQHF
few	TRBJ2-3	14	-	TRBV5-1	TGCGCCAGCAGCCTCACTAGCTTCACAGATACGCAGTATTTT	CASSLTSFTDTQYF
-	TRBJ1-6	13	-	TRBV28	TGTGCCAGCAGTCGGCGACAGAATTCACCCCTCCACTTT	CASSRRQNSPLHF
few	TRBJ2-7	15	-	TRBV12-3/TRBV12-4	TGTGCCAGCAGTCCTCCTAGTGACATACTAAGGGAGCAGTACTTC	CASSPPSDILREQYF
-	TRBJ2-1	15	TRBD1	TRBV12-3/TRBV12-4	TGTGCCAGCAGTCCCAGGGGGCCCTCTGGGAGTGAGCAGTTCTTC	CASSPRGPSGSEQFF
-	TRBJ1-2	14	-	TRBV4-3	TGCGCCAGCAGCTACTCGGGAGGGGTTCGTGGCTACACCTTC	CASSYSGGVRGYTF
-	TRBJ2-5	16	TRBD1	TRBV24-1	TGTGCCACCAGTGAGATGGACAGGGGAATCCAAGAGACCCAGTACTTC	CATSEMDRGIQETQYF
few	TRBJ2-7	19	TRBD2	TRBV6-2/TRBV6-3	TGTGCCAGCAGTTACGACCCCCTAGCGGGAGGACGGAAAGCCTACGAGCAGTACTTC	CASSYDPLAGGRKAYEQYF
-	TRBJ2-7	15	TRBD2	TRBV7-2	TGTGCCAGCAGCCGCCGGGTAGCGGGGTCCTACGAGCAGTACTTC	CASSRRVAGSYEQYF
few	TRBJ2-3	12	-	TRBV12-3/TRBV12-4	TGTGCCAGCAGGCGACGCGGAGATACGCAGTATTTT	CASRRRGDTQYF
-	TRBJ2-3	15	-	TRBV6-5	TGTGCCAGCAGTTACTCAGGAACCCGCACAGATACGCAGTATTTT	CASSYSGTRTDTQYF
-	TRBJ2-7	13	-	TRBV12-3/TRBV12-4	TGTGCCAGCGGGTTGGGGGGGCCCTACGAGCAGTACTTC	CASGLGGPYEQYF
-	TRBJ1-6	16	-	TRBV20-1	TGCAGTGCCCCAGCCCAGGGCTCCGGGGGGCTCTCACCCCTCCACTTT	CSAPAQGSGGLSPLHF
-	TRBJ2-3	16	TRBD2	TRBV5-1	TGCGCCAGCAGCCCAGTAGCGGGAAGCTTCACAGATACGCAGTATTTT	CASSPVAGSFTDTQYF
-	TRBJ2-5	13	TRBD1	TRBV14	TGTGCCAGCAGCCAAGACAGGGGGAAGACCCAGTACTTC	CASSQDRGKTQYF
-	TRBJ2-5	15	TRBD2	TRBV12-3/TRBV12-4	TGTGCCAGCAGTCGACTAGCATTGGACCAAGAGACCCAGTACTTC	CASSRLALDQETQYF
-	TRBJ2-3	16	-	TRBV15	TGTGCCACCAGCAGAGAGGGGGGGCTGGGCACAGATACGCAGTATTTT	CATSREGGLGTDTQYF
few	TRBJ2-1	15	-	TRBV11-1	TGTGCCAGCAGCTTAGCTCCGGGTCGAGGCAATGAGCAGTTCTTC	CASSLAPGRGNEQFF
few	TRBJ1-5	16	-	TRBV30	TGTGCCTGGAGCCGGGGGACCCTTAATAGCAATCAGCCCCAGCATTTT	CAWSRGTLNSNQPQHF
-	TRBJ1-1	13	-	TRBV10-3	TGTGCCATCGCGGGAGTAATGAACACTGAAGCTTTCTTT	CAIAGVMNTEAFF
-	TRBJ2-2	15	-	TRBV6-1	TGTGCCAGCAGAAGGGTCTCCTCGGACACCGGGGAGCTGTTTTTT	CASRRVSSDTGELFF
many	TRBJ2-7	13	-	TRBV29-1	TGCAGCGTTGTCCTCAAAACGGGATACGAGCAGTACTTC	CSVVLKTGYEQYF
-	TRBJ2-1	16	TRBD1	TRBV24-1	TGTGCCACCAGTGACCCGCCGGGACAGGCCAACAATGAGCAGTTCTTC	CATSDPPGQANNEQFF
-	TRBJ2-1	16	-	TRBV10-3	TGTGCCATCAGTGAAGAGCGGGCGACGCCTTACAATGAGCAGTTCTTC	CAISEERATPYNEQFF
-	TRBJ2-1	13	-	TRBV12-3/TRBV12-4	TGTGCCAGCAGTTTAAACGGGGGCTATGAGCAGTTCTTC	CASSLNGGYEQFF
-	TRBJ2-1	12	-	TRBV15	TGTGCCACCAGCAGAGTAGGATCCCAGCAGTTCTTC	CATSRVGSQQFF